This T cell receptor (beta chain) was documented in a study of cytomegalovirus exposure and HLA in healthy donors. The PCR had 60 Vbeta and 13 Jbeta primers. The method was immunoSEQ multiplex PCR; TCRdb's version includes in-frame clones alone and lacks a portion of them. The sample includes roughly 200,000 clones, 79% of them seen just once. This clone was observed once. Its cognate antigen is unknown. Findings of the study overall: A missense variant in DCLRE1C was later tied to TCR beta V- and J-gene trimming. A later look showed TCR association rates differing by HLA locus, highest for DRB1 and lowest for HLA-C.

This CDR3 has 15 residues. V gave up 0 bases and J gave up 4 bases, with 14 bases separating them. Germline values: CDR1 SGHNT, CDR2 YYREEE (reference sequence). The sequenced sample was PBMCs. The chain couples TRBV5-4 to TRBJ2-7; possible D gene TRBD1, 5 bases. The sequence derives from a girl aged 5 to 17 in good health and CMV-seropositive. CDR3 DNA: TGTGCCAGCAGCTTGGATGGGGCTAGGCTTTACGAGCAGTACTTC. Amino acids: CASSLDGARLYEQYF.